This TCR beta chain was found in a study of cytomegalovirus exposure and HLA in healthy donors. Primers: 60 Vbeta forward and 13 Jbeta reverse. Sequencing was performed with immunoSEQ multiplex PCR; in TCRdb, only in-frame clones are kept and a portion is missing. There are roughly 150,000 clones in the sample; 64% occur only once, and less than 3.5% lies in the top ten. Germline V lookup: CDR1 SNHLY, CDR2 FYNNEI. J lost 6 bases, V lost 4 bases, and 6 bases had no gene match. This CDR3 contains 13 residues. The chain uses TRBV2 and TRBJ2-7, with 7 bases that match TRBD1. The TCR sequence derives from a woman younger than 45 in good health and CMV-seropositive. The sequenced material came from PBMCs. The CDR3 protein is CASSADRVSEQYF. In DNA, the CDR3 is TGTGCCAGCAGTGCCGACAGGGTGAGCGAGCAGTACTTC.